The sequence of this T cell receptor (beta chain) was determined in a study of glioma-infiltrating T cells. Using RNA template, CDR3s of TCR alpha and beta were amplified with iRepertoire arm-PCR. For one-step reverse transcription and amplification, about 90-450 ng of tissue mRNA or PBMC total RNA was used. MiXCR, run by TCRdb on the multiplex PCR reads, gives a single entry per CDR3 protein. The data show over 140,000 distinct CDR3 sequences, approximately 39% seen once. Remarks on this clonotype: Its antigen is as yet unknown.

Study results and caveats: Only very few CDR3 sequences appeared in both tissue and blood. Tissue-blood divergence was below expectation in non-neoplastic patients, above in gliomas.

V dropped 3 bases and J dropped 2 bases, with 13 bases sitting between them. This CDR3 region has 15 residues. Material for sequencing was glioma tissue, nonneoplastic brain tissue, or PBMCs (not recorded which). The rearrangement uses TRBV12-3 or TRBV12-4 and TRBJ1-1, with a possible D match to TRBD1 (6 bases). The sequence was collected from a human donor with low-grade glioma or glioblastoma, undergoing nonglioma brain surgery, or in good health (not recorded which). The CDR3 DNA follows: TGTGCCAGCAGTTTTGGGGTAGGGACAAACACTGAAGCTTTCTTT. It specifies CASSFGVGTNTEAFF.